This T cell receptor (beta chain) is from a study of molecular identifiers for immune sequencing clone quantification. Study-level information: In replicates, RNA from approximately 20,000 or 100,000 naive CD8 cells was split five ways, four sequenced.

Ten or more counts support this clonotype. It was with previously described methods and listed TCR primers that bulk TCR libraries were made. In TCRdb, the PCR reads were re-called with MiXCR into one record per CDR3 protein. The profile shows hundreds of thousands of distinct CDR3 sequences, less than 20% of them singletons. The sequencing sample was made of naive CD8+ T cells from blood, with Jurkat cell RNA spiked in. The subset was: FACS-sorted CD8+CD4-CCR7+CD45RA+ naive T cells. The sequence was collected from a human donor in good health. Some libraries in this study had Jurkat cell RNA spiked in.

CDR3 in amino acids: CASNTDQPQHF. The CDR3 region has the DNA TGTGCCAGTAACACAGATCAGCCCCAGCATTTT. V usage is TRBV2 and J usage is TRBJ1-5; D remains unclear. This CDR3 region has 11 residues. With 9 bases removed from V and 5 bases from J, the gap between germline ends came to 8 bases. The germline CDR1 and CDR2 sequences are SNHLY and FYNNEI. Supplemented by reference TRBV2 and TRBJ1-5, the full variable domain reads EPEVTQTPSHQVTQMGQEVILRCVPISNHLYFYWYRQILGQKVEFLVSFYNNEISEKSEIFDDQFSVERPDGSNFTLKIRSTKLEDSAMYFCASNTDQPQHFGDGTRLSIL.